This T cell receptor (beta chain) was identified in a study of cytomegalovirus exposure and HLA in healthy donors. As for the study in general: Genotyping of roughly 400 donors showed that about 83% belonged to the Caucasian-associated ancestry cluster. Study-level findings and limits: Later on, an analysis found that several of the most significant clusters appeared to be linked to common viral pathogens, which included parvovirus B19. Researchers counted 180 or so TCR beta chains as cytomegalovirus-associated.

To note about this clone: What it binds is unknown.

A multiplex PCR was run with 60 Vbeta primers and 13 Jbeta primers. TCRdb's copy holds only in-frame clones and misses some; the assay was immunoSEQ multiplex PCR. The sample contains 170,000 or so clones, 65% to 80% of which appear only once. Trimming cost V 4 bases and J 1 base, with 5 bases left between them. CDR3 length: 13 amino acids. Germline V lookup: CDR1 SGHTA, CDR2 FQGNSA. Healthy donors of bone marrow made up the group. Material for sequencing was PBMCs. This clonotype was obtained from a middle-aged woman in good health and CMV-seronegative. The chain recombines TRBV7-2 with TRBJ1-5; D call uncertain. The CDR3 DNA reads TGTGCCAGCAGCTCTGAGAGCAATCAGCCCCAGCATTTT. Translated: CASSSESNQPQHF.